This TCR beta chain was sequenced for a study of blood T cells in healthy people across ages. CDR3 length equals 15 residues. Trimming removed 0 bases at V and 6 bases at J, with 15 bases between. Looked up from germline, CDR1 is MNHEY and CDR2 is SVGAGI. Study-wide results and caveats: The CMV status of each donor remained undetermined, and this could have confounded shifts in expanded clonotypes. A roughly linear age-dependent decrease characterized TCR beta diversity per million T cells.

Then a second PCR, running roughly 7 to 11 cycles, was carried out with a sample-barcoded 5' primer and a J-beta primer mix. A single record per CDR3 protein comes from TCRdb applying MiXCR to the 5' RACE reads. The sample holds 900,000 to 950,000 distinct CDR3 sequences, approximately 32% seen once. Donors gave about 10 milliliters of peripheral blood apiece. This clonotype was observed at least ten times. The target antigen is unknown. This same sample was also taken into another study, of T cells of mothers and their children.

The sample was blood. The receptor was derived from a woman between 40 and 50 years old in good health. The chain is built from TRBV6-5 and TRBJ2-7; D may be TRBD1 or TRBD2 (6 bases each). The CDR3 loop reads CASSYSDFGGGEQYF. In DNA form, the CDR3 reads TGTGCCAGCAGTTACTCTGACTTTGGAGGGGGCGAGCAGTACTTC.